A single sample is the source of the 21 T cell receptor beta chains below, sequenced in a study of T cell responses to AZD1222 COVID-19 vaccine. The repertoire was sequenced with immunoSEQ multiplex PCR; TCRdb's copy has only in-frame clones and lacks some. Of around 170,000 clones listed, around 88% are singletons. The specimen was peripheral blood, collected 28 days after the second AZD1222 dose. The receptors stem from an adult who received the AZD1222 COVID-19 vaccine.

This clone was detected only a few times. CDR3 residues: CASSLRHSYNSPLHF. The CDR3 nucleotides are TGCGCCAGCAGTCTTCGACACAGCTATAATTCACCCCTCCACTTT. This sequence joins TRBV10-1 and TRBJ1-6; no definite D call. The CDR3 is 15 amino acids. Per the germline V gene, CDR1 is WNHNN and CDR2 is SYGVQD (reference sequence). Deletions cut 5 bases from V and 3 bases from J, with 11 bases between.

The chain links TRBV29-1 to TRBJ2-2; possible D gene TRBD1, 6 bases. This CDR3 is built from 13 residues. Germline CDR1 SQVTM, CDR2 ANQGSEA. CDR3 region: CRTDRRRTGELFF. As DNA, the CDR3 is TGCAGGACCGACAGGAGACGGACCGGGGAGCTGTTTTTT.

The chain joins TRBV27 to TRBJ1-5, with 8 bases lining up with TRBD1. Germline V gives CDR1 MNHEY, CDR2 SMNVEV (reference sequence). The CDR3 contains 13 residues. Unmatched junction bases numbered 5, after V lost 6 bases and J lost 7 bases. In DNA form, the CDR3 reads TGTGCCAGCAGGGCAGGGGGCCGGCAGCCCCAGCATTTT. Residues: CASRAGGRQPQHF.

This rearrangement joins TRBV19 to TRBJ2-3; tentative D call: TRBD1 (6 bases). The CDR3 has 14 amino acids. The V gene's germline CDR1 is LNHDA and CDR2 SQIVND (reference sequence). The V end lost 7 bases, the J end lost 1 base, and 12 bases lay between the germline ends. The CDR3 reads CASKGDQGTDTQYF. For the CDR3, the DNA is TGTGCCAGTAAGGGGGATCAAGGCACAGATACGCAGTATTTT.

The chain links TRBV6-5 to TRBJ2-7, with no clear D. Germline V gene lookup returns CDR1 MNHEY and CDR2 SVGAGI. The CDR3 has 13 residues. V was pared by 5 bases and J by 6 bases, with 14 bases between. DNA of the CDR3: TGTGCCAGCAGTCGCAATTTAGTGGGCGAGCAGTACTTC. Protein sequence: CASSRNLVGEQYF.

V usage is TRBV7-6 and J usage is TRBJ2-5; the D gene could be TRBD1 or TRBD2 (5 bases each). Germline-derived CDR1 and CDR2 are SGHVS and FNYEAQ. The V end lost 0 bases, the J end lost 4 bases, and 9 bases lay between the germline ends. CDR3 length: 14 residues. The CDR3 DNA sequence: TGTGCCAGCAGCTTAGCGCGTGGGGGAGAGACCCAGTACTTC. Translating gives CASSLARGGETQYF.

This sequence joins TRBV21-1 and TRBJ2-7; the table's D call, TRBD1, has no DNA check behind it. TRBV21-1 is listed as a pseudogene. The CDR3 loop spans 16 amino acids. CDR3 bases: TGTGCCAGCAGGATAAAAACCAGGGTAGGGGCCTACGAGCAGTACTTC. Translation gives CASRIKTRVGAYEQYF.

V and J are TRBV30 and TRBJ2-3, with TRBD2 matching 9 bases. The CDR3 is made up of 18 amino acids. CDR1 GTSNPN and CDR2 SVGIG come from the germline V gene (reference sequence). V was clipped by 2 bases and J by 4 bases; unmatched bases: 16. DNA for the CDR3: TGTGCCTGGAGTACCCCGGGACTAGCTCCGGGGCGGGCAGATACGCAGTATTTT. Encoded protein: CAWSTPGLAPGRADTQYF. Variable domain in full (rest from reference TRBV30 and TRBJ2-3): SQTIHQWPATLVQPVGSPLSLECTVEGTSNPNLYWYRQAAGRGLQLLFYSVGIGQISSEVPQNLSASRPQDRQFILSSKKLLLSDSGFYLCAWSTPGLAPGRADTQYFGPGTRLTVL.

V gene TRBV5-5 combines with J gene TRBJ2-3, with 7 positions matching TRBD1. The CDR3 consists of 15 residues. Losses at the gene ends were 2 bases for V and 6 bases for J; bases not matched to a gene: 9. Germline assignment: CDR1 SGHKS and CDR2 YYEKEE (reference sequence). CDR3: CASSLRQGPPDTQYF. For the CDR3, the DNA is TGTGCCAGCAGCTTAAGACAGGGACCCCCGGATACGCAGTATTTT.

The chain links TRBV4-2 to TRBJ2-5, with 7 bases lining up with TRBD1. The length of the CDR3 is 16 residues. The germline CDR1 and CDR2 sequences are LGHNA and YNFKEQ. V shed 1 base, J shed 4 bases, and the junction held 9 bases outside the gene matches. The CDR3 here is CASSQGDRELGETQYF. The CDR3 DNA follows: TGTGCCAGCAGCCAAGGCGACAGGGAGCTAGGAGAGACCCAGTACTTC.

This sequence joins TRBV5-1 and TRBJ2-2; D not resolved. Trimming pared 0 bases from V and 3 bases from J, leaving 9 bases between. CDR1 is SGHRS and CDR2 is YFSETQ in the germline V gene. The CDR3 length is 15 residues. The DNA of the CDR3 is TGCGCCAGCAGCTTGGGACCAGGTGACACCGGGGAGCTGTTTTTT. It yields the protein CASSLGPGDTGELFF.

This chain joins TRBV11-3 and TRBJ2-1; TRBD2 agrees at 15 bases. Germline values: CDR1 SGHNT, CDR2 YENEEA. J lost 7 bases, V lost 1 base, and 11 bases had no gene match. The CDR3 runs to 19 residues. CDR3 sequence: CASSLGYPRGLAGGNEQFF. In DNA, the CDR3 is TGTGCCAGCAGCTTAGGTTACCCCCGGGGACTAGCGGGGGGAAATGAGCAGTTCTTC.

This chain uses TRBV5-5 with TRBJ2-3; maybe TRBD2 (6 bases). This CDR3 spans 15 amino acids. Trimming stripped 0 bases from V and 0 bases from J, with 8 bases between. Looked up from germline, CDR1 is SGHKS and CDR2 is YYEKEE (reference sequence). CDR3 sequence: CASSLDGTSTDTQYF. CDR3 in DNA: TGTGCCAGCAGCTTGGACGGGACTAGCACAGATACGCAGTATTTT.

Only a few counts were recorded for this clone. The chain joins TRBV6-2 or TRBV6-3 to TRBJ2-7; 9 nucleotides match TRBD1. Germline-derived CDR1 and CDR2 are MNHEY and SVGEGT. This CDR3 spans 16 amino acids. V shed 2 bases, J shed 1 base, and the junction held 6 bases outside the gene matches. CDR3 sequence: CASSYPEGTGSYEQYF. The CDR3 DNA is TGTGCCAGCAGTTACCCGGAAGGGACAGGGTCCTACGAGCAGTACTTC.

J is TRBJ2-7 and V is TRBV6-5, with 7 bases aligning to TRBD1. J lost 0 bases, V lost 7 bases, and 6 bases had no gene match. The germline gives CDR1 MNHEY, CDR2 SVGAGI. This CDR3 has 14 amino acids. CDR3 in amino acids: CASTADRSSYEQYF. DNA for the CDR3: TGTGCCAGCACAGCGGACAGGAGCTCCTACGAGCAGTACTTC.

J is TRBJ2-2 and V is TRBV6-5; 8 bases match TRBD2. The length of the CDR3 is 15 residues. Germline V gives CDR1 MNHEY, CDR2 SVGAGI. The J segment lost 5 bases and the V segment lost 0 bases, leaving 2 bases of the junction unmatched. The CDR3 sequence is CASSYSGGVTGELFF. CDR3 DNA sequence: TGTGCCAGCAGTTACTCCGGGGGGGTTACCGGGGAGCTGTTTTTT.

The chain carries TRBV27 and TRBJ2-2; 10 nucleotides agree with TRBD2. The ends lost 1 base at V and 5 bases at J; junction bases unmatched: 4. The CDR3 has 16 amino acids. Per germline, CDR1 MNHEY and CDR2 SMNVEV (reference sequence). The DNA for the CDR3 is TGTGCCAGCAGTTTATTACTAGCGGGGTCAACCGGGGAGCTGTTTTTT. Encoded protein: CASSLLLAGSTGELFF.

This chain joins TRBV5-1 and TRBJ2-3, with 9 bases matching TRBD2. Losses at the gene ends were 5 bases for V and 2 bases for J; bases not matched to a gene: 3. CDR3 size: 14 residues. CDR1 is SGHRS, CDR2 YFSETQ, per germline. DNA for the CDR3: TGCGCCAGCAGAAAGCGGGGGGCCACAGATACGCAGTATTTT. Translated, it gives CASRKRGATDTQYF. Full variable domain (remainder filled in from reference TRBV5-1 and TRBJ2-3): KAGVTQTPRYLIKTRGQQVTLSCSPISGHRSVSWYQQTPGQGLQFLFEYFSETQRNKGNFPGRFSGRQFSNSRSEMNVSTLELGDSALYLCASRKRGATDTQYFGPGTRLTVL.

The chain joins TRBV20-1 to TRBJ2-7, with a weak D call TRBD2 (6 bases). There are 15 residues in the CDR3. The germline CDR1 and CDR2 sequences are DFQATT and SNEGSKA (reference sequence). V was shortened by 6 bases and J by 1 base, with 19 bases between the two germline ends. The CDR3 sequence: CSASSPGGGSYEQYF. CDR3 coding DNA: TGCAGTGCAAGTTCTCCCGGCGGAGGGTCCTACGAGCAGTACTTC.

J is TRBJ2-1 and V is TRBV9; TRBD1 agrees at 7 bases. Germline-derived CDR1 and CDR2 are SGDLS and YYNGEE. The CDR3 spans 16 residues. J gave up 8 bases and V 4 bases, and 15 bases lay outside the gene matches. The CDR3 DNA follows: TGTGCCAGCAGCCCGAGGGTGGGGACAGTCCAGGATGAGCAGTTCTTC. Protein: CASSPRVGTVQDEQFF.

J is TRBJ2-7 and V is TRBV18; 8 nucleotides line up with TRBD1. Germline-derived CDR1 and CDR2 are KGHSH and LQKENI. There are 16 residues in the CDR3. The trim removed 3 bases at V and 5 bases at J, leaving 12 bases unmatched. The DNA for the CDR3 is TGTGCCAGCTCACCTCGACCGGGACAGGTATCTCACGAGCAGTACTTC. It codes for CASSPRPGQVSHEQYF.